This T cell receptor beta chain was sequenced during a study of T cells in Graves' hyperthyroidism and ophthalmopathy (dated by TCRdb to between 2017 and 2020). Describing the broader study: Peripheral blood was sampled at the time of initial diagnosis, prior to any treatment. The approximately 90 discovery patients were divided at random into training and test sets in a 7:3 ratio. Once sampling was done, hyperthyroidism patients were given methimazole at a starting dose of 30 mg daily, whereas ophthalmopathy patients were given high-dose intravenous methylprednisolone. The study also compared thyroid tissue and blood T-cell repertoires from over 5 Graves' hyperthyroidism patients. To identify TCR V-J signatures that set the groups apart, the researchers used a discovery cohort of more than 95 patients, made up of 43 with Graves' ophthalmopathy and 55 to 65 with stable Graves' hyperthyroidism. Prospective prediction of ophthalmopathy was tested in an independent validation cohort consisting of 18 to 20 hyperthyroidism patients and 17 patients who later progressed to ophthalmopathy. The paper reports TCR Vbeta CDR3 sequencing of 130 to 150 peripheral blood samples: under 45 ophthalmopathy, under 85 hyperthyroidism and 17 progressor patients. What the research found in general, with its limitations: In cross-validation, a model built on a 13 V-J signature told ophthalmopathy apart from stable hyperthyroidism with 85% to 90% sensitivity and approximately 81% specificity, and in testing the same model reached 80%/75%. During validation, the model predicted progression to ophthalmopathy a median of approximately 6 months ahead of onset, with around 71% sensitivity and 72% to 80% specificity. Blood samples also contained most of the expanded thyroid clonotypes (frequency above 0.001), which suggests that blood repertoires may reflect thyroid immune responses. No statistical method was used to set the sample size in advance, and investigators knew the group allocation.

Hyperthyroidism patients were newly diagnosed, with disease duration under 2 months, and aged 18 to 65 years. Exclusion was applied to patients with uncontrolled infections, other autoimmune diseases, pregnancy or lactation. Diagnoses relied on clinical symptoms, serum thyroxine and TRAb, thyroid ultrasound and orbital computed tomography. Blood from progressor patients was drawn when they were first diagnosed with hyperthyroidism, before any ophthalmopathy symptoms appeared. Ficoll-Paque density gradient centrifugation was used to isolate PBMCs from around 10 ml of fresh peripheral blood. Patients classed as progressors first received a Graves' hyperthyroidism diagnosis and then went on to develop ophthalmopathy during follow-up. Trizol reagent was used to extract total RNA, and RNA quality was then checked on an Agilent 2100 Bioanalyzer. Trimming removed 3 bases from V and 0 bases from J, leaving 12 bases between the germline ends. Per the germline V gene, MDHEN is the CDR1 and SYDVKM is the CDR2. The CDR3 runs 16 residues from the cysteine to the phenylalanine. Only CDR3 DNA is held: 48 bases, read in frame from base 1.

This clonotype has just a few counts. The target of this receptor is not known. No clone much larger than this one lies a single base away; base qualities are absent. Amplification of TCR beta CDR3 regions was carried out from RNA transcripts. For the first round of RT-PCR on the TCR CDR3, the HTBI primer set was used together with the Qiagen OneStep RT-PCR kit. Libraries were constructed in a second round of multiplex PCR, after which size selection and purification were carried out. Sequencing of the libraries was done on an Illumina HiSeq2000 using paired-end 100 bp reads. Turning to the authors' computational methods: SOAPnuke was used to process the raw data, with reads discarded if the reads contained adapters or uncalled bases, had a mean Phred below 15, or lacked an exact constant-primer or identifier match. COPE v1.2.5 was used to merge the high-quality paired reads, and each unique nucleotide sequence was defined as a clonotype. MiTCR v1.1 was used to align clonotypes to the IMGT TRBV, TRBD and TRBJ reference segments. The analysis included only V-J combinations with a frequency above 0.0001, which together covered roughly 99% of the repertoires. The TCS score was defined as F50 (clonal expansion) divided by E x V (chaos), with BLOSUM62-based TCRdist calculated between CDR3 peptides within each V-J. Welch's t-statistics and random forest reduced around 550 V-J features to 13, which were used in a naive Bayes classifier (R e1071). TCRdb passed the public sequencing reads through fastp at Q25 and MiXCR, retaining productive beta sequences. Every distinct CDR3 protein forms one entry, paired with its most common genes and DNA. TCRdb assigned the V and J calls; the authors' analysis was not used. The sample data list roughly 500,000 distinct CDR3 sequences, and about 15% of these were observed just once. 5.5% to 7.5% of the sample is held by the ten biggest clonotypes.

Sample: blood. The clonotype originates from a woman aged 25 to 39 with Graves' hyperthyroidism that later progressed to Graves' ophthalmopathy. This sequence uses TRBV28 and TRBJ2-1; the D segment might be TRBD1 or TRBD2, since each matches 5 bases. The DNA is TGTGCCAGCAGTTTTTGGGACGCGAGCTCCTACAATGAGCAGTTCTTC. This sequence encodes CASSFWDASSYNEQFF.